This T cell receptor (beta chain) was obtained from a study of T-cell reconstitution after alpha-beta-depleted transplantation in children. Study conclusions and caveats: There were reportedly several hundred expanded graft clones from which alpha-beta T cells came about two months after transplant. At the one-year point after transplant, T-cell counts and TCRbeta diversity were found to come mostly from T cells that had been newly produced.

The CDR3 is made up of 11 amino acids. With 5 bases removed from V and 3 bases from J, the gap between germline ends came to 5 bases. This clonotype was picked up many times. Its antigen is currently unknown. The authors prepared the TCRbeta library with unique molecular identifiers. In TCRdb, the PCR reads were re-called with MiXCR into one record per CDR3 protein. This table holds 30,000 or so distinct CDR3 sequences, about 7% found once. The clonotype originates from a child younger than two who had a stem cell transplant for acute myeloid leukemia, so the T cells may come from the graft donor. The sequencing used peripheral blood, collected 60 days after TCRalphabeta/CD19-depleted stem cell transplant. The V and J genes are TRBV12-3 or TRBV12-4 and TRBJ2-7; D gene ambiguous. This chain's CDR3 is CASSELYEQYF. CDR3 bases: TGTGCCAGCAGTGAACTCTACGAGCAGTACTTC.